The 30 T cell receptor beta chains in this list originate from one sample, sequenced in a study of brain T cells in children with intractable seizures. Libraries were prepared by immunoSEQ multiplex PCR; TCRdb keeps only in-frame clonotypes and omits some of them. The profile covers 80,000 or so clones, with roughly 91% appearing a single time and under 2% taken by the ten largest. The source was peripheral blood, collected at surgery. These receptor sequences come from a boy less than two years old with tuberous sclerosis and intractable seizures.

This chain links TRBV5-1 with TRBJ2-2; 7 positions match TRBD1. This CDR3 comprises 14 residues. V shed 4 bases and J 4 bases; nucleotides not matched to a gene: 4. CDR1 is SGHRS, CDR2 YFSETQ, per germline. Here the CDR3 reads CASSPGQITGELFF. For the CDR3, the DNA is TGCGCCAGCAGCCCGGGACAGATCACCGGGGAGCTGTTTTTT. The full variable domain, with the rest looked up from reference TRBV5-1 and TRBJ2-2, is KAGVTQTPRYLIKTRGQQVTLSCSPISGHRSVSWYQQTPGQGLQFLFEYFSETQRNKGNFPGRFSGRQFSNSRSEMNVSTLELGDSALYLCASSPGQITGELFFGEGSRLTVL.

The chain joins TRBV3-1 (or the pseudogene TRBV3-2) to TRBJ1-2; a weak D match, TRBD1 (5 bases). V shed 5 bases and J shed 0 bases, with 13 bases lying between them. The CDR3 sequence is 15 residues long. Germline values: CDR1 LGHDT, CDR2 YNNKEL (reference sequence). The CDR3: CASSATGVANYGYTF. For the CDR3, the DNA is TGTGCCAGCAGCGCAACAGGTGTAGCTAACTATGGCTACACCTTC.

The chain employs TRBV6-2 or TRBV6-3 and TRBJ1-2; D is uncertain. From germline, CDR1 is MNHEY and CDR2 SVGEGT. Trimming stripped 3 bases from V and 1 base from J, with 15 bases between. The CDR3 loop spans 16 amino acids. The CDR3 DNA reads TGTGCCAGCAGTTATATAGCGGGGTTGGTTAACTATGGCTACACCTTC. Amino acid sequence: CASSYIAGLVNYGYTF.

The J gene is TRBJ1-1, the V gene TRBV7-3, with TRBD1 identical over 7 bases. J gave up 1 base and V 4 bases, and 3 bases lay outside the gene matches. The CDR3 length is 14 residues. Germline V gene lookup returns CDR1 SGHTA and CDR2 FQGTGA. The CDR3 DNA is TGTGCCAGCAGCTCACAGGGGACGAACACTGAAGCTTTCTTT. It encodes CASSSQGTNTEAFF.

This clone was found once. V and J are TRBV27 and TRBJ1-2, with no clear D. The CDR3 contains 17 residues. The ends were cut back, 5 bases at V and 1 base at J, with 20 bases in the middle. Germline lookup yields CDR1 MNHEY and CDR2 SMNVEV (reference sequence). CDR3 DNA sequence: TGTGCCAGCAGTCCGCTTCGGGCGGGCCGGTTTAACTATGGCTACACCTTC. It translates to CASSPLRAGRFNYGYTF.

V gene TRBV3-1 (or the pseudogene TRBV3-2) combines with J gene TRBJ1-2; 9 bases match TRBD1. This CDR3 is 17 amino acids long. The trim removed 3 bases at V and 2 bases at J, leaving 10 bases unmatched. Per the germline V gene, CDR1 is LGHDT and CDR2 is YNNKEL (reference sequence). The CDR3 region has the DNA TGTGCCAGCAGCCACCGTACCGGGACAGGGCGAAACTATGGCTACACCTTC. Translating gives CASSHRTGTGRNYGYTF.

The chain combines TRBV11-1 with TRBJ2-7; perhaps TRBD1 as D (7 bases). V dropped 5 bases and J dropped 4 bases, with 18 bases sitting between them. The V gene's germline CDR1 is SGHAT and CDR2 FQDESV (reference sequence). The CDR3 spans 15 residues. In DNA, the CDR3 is TGTGCCAGCAGCCCCACAGGGGACTGGTCTTACGAGCAGTACTTC. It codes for CASSPTGDWSYEQYF.

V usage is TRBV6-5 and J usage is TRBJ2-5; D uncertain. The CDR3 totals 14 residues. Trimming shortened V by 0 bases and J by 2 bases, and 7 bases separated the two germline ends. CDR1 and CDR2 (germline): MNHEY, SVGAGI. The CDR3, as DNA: TGTGCCAGCAGTTACTCGTATGAGCAAGAGACCCAGTACTTC. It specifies CASSYSYEQETQYF.

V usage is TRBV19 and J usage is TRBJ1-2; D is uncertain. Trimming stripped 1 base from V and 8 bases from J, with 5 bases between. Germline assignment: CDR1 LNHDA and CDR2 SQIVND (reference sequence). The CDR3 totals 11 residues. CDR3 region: CASSIARGYTF. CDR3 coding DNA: TGTGCCAGTAGTATAGCGCGGGGCTACACCTTC.

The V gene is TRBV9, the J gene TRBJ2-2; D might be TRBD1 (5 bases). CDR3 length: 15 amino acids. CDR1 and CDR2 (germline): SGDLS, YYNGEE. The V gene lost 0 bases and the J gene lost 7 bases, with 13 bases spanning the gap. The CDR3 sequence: CASSVVGADIGELFF. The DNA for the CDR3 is TGTGCCAGCAGCGTAGTTGGGGCTGACATCGGGGAGCTGTTTTTT.

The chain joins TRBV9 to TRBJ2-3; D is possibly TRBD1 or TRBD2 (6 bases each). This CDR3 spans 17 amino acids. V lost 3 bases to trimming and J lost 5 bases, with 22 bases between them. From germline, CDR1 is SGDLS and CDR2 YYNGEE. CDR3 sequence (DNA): TGTGCCAGCAGCGCAGAGGGGGGACTCGCCCGGGGAGATACGCAGTATTTT. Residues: CASSAEGGLARGDTQYF.

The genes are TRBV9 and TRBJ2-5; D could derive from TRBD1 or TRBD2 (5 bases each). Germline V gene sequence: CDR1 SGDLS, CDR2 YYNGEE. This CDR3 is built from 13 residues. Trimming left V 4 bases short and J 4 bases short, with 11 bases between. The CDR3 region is CASSRLGGETQYF. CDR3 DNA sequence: TGTGCCAGCAGCCGACTTGGGGGAGAGACCCAGTACTTC.

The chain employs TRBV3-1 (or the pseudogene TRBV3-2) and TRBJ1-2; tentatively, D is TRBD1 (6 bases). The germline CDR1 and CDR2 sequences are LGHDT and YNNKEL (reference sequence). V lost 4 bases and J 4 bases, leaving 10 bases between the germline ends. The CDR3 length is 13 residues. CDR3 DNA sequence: TGTGCCAGCAGCCCGGGACAAATCTATGGCTACACCTTC. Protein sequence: CASSPGQIYGYTF.

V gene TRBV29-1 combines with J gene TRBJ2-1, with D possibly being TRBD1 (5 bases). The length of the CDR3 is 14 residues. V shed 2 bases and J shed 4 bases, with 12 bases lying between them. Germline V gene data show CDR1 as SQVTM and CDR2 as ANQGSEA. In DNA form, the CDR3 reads TGCAGCGTTGAACCCGAGACAGCATACAATGAGCAGTTCTTC. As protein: CSVEPETAYNEQFF.

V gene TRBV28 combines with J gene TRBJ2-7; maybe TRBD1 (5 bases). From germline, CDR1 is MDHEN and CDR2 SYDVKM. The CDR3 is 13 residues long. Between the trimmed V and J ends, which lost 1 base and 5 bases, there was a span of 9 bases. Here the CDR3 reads CASSLSRAHEQYF. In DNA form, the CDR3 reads TGTGCCAGCAGTTTATCCAGGGCACACGAGCAGTACTTC.

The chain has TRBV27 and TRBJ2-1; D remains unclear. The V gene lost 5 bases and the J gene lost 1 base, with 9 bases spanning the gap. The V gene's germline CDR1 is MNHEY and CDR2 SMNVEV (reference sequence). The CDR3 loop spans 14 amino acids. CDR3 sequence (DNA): TGTGCCAGCAGTGACGGGTTATCCTACAATGAGCAGTTCTTC. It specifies CASSDGLSYNEQFF.

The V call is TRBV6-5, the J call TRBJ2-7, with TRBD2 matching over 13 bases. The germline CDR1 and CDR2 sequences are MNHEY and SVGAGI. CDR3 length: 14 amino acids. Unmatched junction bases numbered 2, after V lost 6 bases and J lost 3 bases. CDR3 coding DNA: TGTGCCAGCAGACTAGCGGGAGGGCGCTACGAGCAGTACTTC. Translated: CASRLAGGRYEQYF.

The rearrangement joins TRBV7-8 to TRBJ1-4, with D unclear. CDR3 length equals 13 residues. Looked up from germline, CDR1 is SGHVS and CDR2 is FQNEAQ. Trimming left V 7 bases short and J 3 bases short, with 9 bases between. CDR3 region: CASTSGANEKLFF. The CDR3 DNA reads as TGTGCCAGCACATCTGGGGCTAATGAAAAACTGTTTTTT.

The CDR3 region is CASSLSYRTGDYEQYF. CDR3 nucleotides: TGTGCCAGCAGTTTATCGTATAGGACAGGGGATTACGAGCAGTACTTC. This sequence joins TRBV27 and TRBJ2-7; 9 bases agree with TRBD1. There are 16 residues in the CDR3. V shed 0 bases and J 4 bases; nucleotides not matched to a gene: 7. Germline assignment: CDR1 MNHEY and CDR2 SMNVEV (reference sequence).

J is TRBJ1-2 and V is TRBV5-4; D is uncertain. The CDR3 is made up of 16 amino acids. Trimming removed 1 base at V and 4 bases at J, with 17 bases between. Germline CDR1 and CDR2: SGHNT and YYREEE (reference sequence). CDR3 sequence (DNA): TGTGCCAGCAGCTTGAAAGCGGCAAAGGGTCCCTATGGCTACACCTTC. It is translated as CASSLKAAKGPYGYTF.

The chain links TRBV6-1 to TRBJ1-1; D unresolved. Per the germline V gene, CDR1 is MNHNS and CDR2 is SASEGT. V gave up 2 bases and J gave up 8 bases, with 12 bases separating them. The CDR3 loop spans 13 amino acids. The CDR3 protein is CASSESRVHEAFF. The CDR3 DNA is TGTGCCAGCAGTGAATCGAGGGTCCACGAAGCTTTCTTT.

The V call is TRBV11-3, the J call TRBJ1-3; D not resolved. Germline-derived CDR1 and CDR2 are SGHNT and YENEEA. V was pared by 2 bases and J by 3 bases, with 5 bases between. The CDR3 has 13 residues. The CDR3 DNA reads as TGTGCCAGCAGCTTACCTGGTGGAAACACCATATATTTT. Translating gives CASSLPGGNTIYF.

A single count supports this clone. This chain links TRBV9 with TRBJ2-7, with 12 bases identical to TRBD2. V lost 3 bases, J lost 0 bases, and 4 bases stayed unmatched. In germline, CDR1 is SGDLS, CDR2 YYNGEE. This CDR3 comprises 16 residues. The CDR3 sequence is CASSDPTSGSSYEQYF. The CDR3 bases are TGTGCCAGCAGCGACCCGACTAGCGGGAGCTCCTACGAGCAGTACTTC.

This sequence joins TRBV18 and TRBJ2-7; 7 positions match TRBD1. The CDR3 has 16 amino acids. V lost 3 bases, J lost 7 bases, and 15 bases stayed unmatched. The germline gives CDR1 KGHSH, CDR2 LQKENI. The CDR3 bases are TGTGCCAGCTCACCGGGGAGACAGGGCGGAATGGGGGAGCAGTACTTC. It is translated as CASSPGRQGGMGEQYF. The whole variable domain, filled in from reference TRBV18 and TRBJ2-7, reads NAGVMQNPRHLVRRRGQEARLRCSPMKGHSHVYWYRQLPEEGLKFMVYLQKENIIDESGMPKERFSAEFPKEGPSILRIQQVVRGDSAAYFCASSPGRQGGMGEQYFGPGTRLTVT.

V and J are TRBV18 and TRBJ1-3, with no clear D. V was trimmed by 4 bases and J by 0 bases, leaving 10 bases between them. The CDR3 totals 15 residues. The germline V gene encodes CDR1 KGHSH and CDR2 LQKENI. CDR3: CASSHRANSGNTIYF. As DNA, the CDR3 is TGTGCCAGCTCACACCGGGCCAACTCTGGAAACACCATATATTTT. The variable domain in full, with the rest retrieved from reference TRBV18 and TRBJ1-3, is NAGVMQNPRHLVRRRGQEARLRCSPMKGHSHVYWYRQLPEEGLKFMVYLQKENIIDESGMPKERFSAEFPKEGPSILRIQQVVRGDSAAYFCASSHRANSGNTIYFGEGSWLTVV.

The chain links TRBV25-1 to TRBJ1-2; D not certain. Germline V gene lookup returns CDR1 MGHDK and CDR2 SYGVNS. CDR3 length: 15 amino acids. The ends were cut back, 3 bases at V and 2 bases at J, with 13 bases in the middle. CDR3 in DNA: TGTGCCAGCAGTGATTTCTCCGATGTGAACTATGGCTACACCTTC. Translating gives CASSDFSDVNYGYTF.

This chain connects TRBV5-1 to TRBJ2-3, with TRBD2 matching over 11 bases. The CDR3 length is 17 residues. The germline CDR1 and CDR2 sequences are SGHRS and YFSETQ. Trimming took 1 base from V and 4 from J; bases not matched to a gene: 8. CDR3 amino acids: CASSLWGPSGGSDTQYF. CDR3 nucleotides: TGCGCCAGCAGCTTGTGGGGCCCTAGCGGGGGGTCAGATACGCAGTATTTT.

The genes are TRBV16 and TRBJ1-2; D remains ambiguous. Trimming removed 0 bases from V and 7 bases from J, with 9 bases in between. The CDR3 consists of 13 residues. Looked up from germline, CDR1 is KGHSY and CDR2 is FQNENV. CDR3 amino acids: CASSQSRLAGYTF. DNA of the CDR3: TGTGCCAGCAGCCAATCGCGCCTTGCTGGCTACACCTTC.

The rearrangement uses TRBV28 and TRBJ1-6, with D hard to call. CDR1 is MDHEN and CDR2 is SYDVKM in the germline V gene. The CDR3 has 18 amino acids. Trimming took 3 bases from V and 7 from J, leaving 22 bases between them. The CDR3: CASSLDRRNPRRNSPLHF. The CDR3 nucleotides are TGTGCCAGCAGTTTGGACCGACGAAACCCCAGACGGAATTCACCCCTCCACTTT. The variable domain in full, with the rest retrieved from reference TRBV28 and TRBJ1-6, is DVKVTQSSRYLVKRTGEKVFLECVQDMDHENMFWYRQDPGLGLRLIYFSYDVKMKEKGDIPEGYSVSREKKERFSLILESASTNQTSMYLCASSLDRRNPRRNSPLHFGNGTRLTVT.

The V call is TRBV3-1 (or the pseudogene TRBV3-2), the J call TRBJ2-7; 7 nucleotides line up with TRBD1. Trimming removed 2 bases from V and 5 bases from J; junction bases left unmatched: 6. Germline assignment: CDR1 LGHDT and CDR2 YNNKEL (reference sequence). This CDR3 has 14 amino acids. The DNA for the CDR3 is TGTGCCAGCAGCCAAACGACAGGGTCGCACGAGCAGTACTTC. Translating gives CASSQTTGSHEQYF.